What follows are 6 T cell receptor beta chains derived from one specimen sequenced in a study of radiotherapy plus CTLA-4 blockade in lung cancer. Profiled with immunoSEQ multiplex PCR; TCRdb holds only in-frame clones, not every one. The sample lists 90,000 to 130,000 clones, around 84% seen once, with 3% to 4% in the top ten. The material sequenced was peripheral blood, taken from a patient treated with radiotherapy plus ipilimumab. The source is a human donor with non-small cell lung cancer that progressed on radiotherapy plus ipilimumab. Some clones in this sample may be carry-over from other donors' samples.

The chain carries TRBV5-1 and TRBJ2-3, with no clear D. The CDR3 sequence is 15 residues long. Trimming removed 4 bases at V and 5 bases at J, with 17 bases between. Looked up from germline, CDR1 is SGHRS and CDR2 is YFSETQ. In DNA form, the CDR3 reads TGCGCCAGCAGCAAGGGCAACACGGCCCAAGATACGCAGTATTTT. It is translated as CASSKGNTAQDTQYF.

The rearrangement uses TRBV27 and TRBJ2-2; unclear D gene. Germline CDR1 is MNHEY and CDR2 is SMNVEV (reference sequence). CDR3 length: 13 residues. V was shortened by 5 bases and J by 7 bases, with 11 bases between the two germline ends. Here the CDR3 DNA reads TGTGCCAGCAGTAATCTCGTGGTCGGGGAGCTGTTTTTT. Protein: CASSNLVVGELFF.

This clone came up many times. The chain employs TRBV5-1 and TRBJ1-2; possibly TRBD1 for D (6 bases). CDR3 length: 15 residues. Germline V gives CDR1 SGHRS, CDR2 YFSETQ. V was shortened by 4 bases and J by 8 bases, with 21 bases between the two germline ends. CDR3 region: CASSRTAGDEGGYTF. CDR3 bases: TGCGCCAGCAGCCGAACCGCAGGGGATGAAGGGGGCTACACCTTC.

The count of this clone is one. The rearrangement links TRBV7-8 to TRBJ2-3; D is ambiguous. V was trimmed by 0 bases and J by 0 bases, leaving 7 bases between them. Germline loops: CDR1 SGHVS, CDR2 FQNEAQ. The CDR3 has 15 amino acids. The CDR3 here is CASSLALTSTDTQYF. CDR3 bases: TGTGCCAGCAGCTTAGCCCTGACTAGCACAGATACGCAGTATTTT.

The rearrangement uses TRBV5-6 and TRBJ2-5; D is unclear. CDR3 length: 15 residues. Germline V gene sequence: CDR1 SGHDT, CDR2 YYEEEE. V was clipped by 2 bases and J by 5 bases, with 16 bases between them. CDR3: CASSFGDRGRETQYF. As DNA, the CDR3 is TGTGCCAGCAGCTTCGGCGACCGCGGTCGGGAGACCCAGTACTTC.

V usage is TRBV5-1 and J usage is TRBJ2-7; D gene unclear. Deletions cut 0 bases from V and 12 bases from J, with 16 bases between. This CDR3 comprises 13 residues. Germline V gene sequence: CDR1 SGHRS, CDR2 YFSETQ. CDR3 sequence reads: CASSLALDTPGYF. For the CDR3, the DNA is TGCGCCAGCAGCTTGGCCCTCGACACTCCGGGGTACTTC. Full variable domain (missing parts from reference TRBV5-1 and TRBJ2-7): KAGVTQTPRYLIKTRGQQVTLSCSPISGHRSVSWYQQTPGQGLQFLFEYFSETQRNKGNFPGRFSGRQFSNSRSEMNVSTLELGDSALYLCASSLALDTPGYFGPGTRLTVT.